Sequencing of this TCR beta chain was carried out in a study of blood T cell repertoires in COVID-19. Germline lookup yields CDR1 SNHLY and CDR2 FYNNEI. The V and J ends lost 6 bases and 1 base, in that order; junction bases with no gene match: 6. CDR3 size: 15 residues. As processed by the authors: How many nucleated cells were present was estimated from reference gene primer amplification. Measured with immunoSEQ multiplex PCR; TCRdb has only the in-frame clones, and not every one. V and J calls and clone size are given by that table; D and trimming were obtained from the DNA. The sample carries roughly 160,000 clones, approximately 84% recorded once.

The sequenced material came from peripheral blood. V usage is TRBV2 and J usage is TRBJ1-3; 7 bases agree with TRBD1. This sequence originates from a middle-aged man with acute or convalescent COVID-19. The CDR3 coding sequence is TGTGCCAGCAGACTGGACAGGACATCTGGAAACACCATATATTTT. It specifies CASRLDRTSGNTIYF.